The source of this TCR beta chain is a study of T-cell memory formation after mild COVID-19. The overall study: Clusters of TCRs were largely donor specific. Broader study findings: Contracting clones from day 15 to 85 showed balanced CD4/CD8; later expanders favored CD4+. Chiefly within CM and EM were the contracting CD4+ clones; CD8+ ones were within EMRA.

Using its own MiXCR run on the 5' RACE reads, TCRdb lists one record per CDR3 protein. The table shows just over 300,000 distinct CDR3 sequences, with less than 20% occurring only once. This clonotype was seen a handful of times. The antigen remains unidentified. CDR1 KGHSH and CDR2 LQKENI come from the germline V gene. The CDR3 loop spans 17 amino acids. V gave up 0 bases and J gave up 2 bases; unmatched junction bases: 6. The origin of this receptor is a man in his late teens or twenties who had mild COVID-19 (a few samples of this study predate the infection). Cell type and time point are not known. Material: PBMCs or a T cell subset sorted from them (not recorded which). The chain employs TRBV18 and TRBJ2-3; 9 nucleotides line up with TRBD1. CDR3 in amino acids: CASSPPLTGGDTDTQYF. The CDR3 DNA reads TGTGCCAGCTCACCACCCCTGACAGGGGGAGACACAGATACGCAGTATTTT.